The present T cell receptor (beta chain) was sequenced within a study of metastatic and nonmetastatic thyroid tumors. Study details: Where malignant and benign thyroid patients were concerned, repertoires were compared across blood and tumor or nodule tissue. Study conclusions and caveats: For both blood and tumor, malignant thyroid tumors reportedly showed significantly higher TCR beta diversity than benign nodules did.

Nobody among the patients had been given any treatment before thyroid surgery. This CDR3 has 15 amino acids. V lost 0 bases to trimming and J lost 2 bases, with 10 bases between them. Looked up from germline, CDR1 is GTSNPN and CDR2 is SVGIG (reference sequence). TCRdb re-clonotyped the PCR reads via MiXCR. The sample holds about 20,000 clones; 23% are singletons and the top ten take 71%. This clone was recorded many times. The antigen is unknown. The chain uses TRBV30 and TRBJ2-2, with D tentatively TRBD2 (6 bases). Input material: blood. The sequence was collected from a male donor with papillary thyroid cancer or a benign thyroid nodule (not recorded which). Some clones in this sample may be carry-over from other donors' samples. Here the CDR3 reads CAWSVLGLNTGELFF. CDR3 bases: TGTGCCTGGAGTGTACTGGGACTTAACACCGGGGAGCTGTTTTTT.